This T cell receptor beta chain comes out of a study of CD8+ T cells in alopecia areata. Sample treatment: oral pan-JAK inhibitor, 5-10 mg twice daily. In each case, RNA was isolated and then reverse transcribed into cDNA as the sequencing template. This table comes from immunoSEQ multiplex PCR, and its TCRdb copy is limited to in-frame clones, with some not included. The sample has 200,000 or so clones, 58% seen once. This clonotype was sampled from a human donor with alopecia areata. Specimen: CD4+ T cells sorted from blood, collected at week 24, from a patient treated with tofacitinib.

The CDR3 nucleotides read TGCGCCAGCAGCCAAGAACAGCGGCGATCCTCCTACAATGAGCAGTTCTTC. Translated: CASSQEQRRSSYNEQFF. The chain employs TRBV4-1 and TRBJ2-1; a possible D gene is TRBD2 (5 bases). The CDR3 has 17 amino acids. Germline V gives CDR1 MGHRA, CDR2 YSYEKL. V was clipped by 0 bases and J by 0 bases, with 12 bases between them.